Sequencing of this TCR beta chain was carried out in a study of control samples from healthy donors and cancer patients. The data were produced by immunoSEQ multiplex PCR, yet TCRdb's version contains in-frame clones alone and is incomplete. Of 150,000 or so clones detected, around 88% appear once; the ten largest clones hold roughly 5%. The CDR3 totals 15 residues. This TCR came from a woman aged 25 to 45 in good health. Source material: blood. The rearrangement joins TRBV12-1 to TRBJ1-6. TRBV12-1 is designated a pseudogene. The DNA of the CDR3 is TGTGCCAGCAGCTGCCGGGACCCATATAATTCACCCCTCCACTTT. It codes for CASSCRDPYNSPLHF.